This TCR beta chain is drawn from a study of long-term antiretroviral therapy in people with HIV. Regarding the study as a whole: ART adherence, viral resistance and therapy changes were undocumented.

Germline V lookup: CDR1 MGHRA, CDR2 YSYEKL. The CDR3 covers 16 residues. V lost 2 bases and J 2 bases, leaving 12 bases between the germline ends. For this clone: Its target is unknown.

It was version v3.0 of the immunoSEQ assay that was run at survey level. Using immunoSEQ multiplex PCR, the repertoire was profiled, and TCRdb retains in-frame clones only, with some absent. The sample has 19,000 or so clones, over 70% seen once. Treated in the United States were all of the participants with HIV. The sample in question was unsorted PBMCs, obtained 0.3 years before starting antiretroviral therapy. The gene calls are TRBV4-1 and TRBJ1-4; a possible D gene is TRBD1 (5 bases). The clonotype comes from a man between 45 and 60 years old with HIV. The CDR3 is CASSQRVGATNEKLFF. Written as DNA, the CDR3 is TGCGCCAGCAGCCAACGAGTCGGGGCTACTAATGAAAAACTGTTTTTT.